This T cell receptor (beta chain) was recovered during a study of cytomegalovirus exposure and HLA in healthy donors. PCR primers comprised 60 Vbeta and 13 Jbeta primers. The assay was immunoSEQ multiplex PCR, and TCRdb's table has in-frame clones only and misses some. Of some 130,000 clones detected, approximately 87% appear once; the ten largest clones hold about 1.5%. In nominal health when sampled, donors likely had unrecorded immune exposures nonetheless. This clone appeared a few times. The antigen is undetermined. J was trimmed by 6 bases and V by 6 bases; bases with no gene match: 10. CDR3 length: 14 amino acids. The V gene's germline CDR1 is LNHDA and CDR2 SQIVND (reference sequence). Study-wide results and caveats: Analyses of presence/absence relied on an assumption of roughly uniform sequencing depth across donors. Trimming of TCR beta V- and J-genes showed a link, identified in a later analysis, to a missense DCLRE1C variant.

The sample comprised PBMCs. This sequence joins TRBV19 and TRBJ2-7, with TRBD1 identical over 8 bases. This TCR derives from a man aged 35 to 55 in good health and CMV-seronegative. The CDR3 DNA reads as TGTGCCAGTAGCGGTTCGGACAGGGCGGTCGAGCAGTACTTC. It translates to CASSGSDRAVEQYF.